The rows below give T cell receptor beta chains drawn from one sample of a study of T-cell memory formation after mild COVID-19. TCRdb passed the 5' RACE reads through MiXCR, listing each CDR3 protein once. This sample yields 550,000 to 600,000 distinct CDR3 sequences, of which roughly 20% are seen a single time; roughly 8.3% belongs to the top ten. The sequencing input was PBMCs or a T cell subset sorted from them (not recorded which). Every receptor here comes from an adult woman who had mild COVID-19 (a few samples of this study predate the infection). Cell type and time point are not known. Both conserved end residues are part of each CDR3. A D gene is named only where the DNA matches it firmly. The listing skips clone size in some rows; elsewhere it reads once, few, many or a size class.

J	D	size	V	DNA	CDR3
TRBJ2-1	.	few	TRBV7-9	TGTGCCAGCAGTCCAACGTTCGACCATGAGCAGTTCTTC	CASSPTFDHEQFF
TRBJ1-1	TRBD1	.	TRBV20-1	TGCAGTGCTACACCTCAGGGGGCGTATACTGAAGCTTTCTTT	CSATPQGAYTEAFF
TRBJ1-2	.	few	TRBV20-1	TGCAGTGCTAGAGTGATTGGGGGGGACCCAGTCGCCTTC	CSARVIGGDPVAF
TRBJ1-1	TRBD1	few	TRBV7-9	TGTGCCAGCAGCTTTCTGGGACAGGGCCGACTTGAAGCTTTCTTT	CASSFLGQGRLEAFF
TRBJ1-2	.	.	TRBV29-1	TGCAGCGTTGACTTGCCAGGGAATATCAACCGGAACTATGGCTACACCTTC	CSVDLPGNINRNYGYTF
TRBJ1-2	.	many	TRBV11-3	TGTGCCAGCAGCTTGGGCCGATCTAACTATGGCTACACCTTC	CASSLGRSNYGYTF
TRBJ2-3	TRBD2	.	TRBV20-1	TGCAGTGCTCCGACGCTAGCGGGGGCCGTAGATACGCAGTATTTT	CSAPTLAGAVDTQYF
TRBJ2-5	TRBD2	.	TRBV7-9	TGTGCCAGCACCCCTCTTAGCGGGAGGGCGGAAGAGACCCAGTACTTC	CASTPLSGRAEETQYF
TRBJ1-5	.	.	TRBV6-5	TGTGCCAGCAGTTTCCGACAGGAGGGCAATCAGCCCCAGCATTTT	CASSFRQEGNQPQHF
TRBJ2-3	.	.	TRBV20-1	TGCAGTGCCCCGGACTTGATTTCCACAGATACGCAGTATTTT	CSAPDLISTDTQYF
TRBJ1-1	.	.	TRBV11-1	TGTGCCAGCAGCTTCACAGGGTTTAACACTGAAGCTTTCTTT	CASSFTGFNTEAFF
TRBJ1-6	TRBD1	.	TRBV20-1	TGCAGTGCTCGCCCCGGGACAGATAATTCACCCCTCCACTTT	CSARPGTDNSPLHF
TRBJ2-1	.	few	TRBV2	TGTGCCAGCAGGAACGGGAGATCCTACAATGAGCAGTTCTTC	CASRNGRSYNEQFF
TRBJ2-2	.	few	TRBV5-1	TGCGCCAGCAGCCCCAAGGGGGGGCGGACCGGGGAGCTGTTTTTT	CASSPKGGRTGELFF
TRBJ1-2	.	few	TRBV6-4	TGTGCCAGCAGTGACCTTGCCTCGGGCTACACCTTC	CASSDLASGYTF
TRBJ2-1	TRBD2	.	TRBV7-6	TGTGCCAGCAGTTATGGACTAGCATCCTACAATGAGCAGTTCTTC	CASSYGLASYNEQFF
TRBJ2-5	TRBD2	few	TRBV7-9	TGTGCCAGCAGCCCCTGGACTAGCGGCCTGGAGACCCAGTACTTC	CASSPWTSGLETQYF